The 3 T cell receptor beta chains given below trace back to one sample, sequenced in a study of PD-1 blockade in classical Hodgkin lymphoma. Time point denoted: cycle 4 day 1 (C4D1), after 5 to 7 weeks of nivolumab. Every patient had relapsed following autologous stem cell transplantation, and cohorts differed in brentuximab vedotin exposure. The repertoire was sequenced with immunoSEQ multiplex PCR; TCRdb's copy has only in-frame clones and lacks some. Among approximately 21,000 clones, 75% to 90% were seen once, and the ten largest hold approximately 12%. Source: peripheral blood mononuclear cells (PBMCs), taken before the fourth cycle of nivolumab. These receptors all come from a human donor with classical Hodgkin lymphoma.

J is TRBJ1-4 and V is TRBV6-5, with TRBD1 as a possible D gene (6 bases). Trimming took 6 bases from V and 7 from J, leaving 18 bases between them. Germline values: CDR1 MNHEY, CDR2 SVGAGI. The CDR3 totals 15 residues. CDR3 in DNA: TGTGCCAGCAGACCCACCCAGGGGTTGAGTGAAAAACTGTTTTTT. Residues: CASRPTQGLSEKLFF.

V and J are TRBV19 and TRBJ2-7; 9 bases are a match to TRBD1. Losses at the gene ends were 5 bases for V and 5 bases for J; bases not matched to a gene: 10. In germline, CDR1 is LNHDA, CDR2 SQIVND (reference sequence). This CDR3 region has 15 residues. CDR3 sequence: CASSDGTGFRDEQYF. Written as DNA, the CDR3 is TGTGCCAGTAGTGATGGGACAGGGTTTAGGGACGAGCAGTACTTC. Together with reference TRBV19 and TRBJ2-7, the CDR3 gives the full variable domain: DGGITQSPKYLFRKEGQNVTLSCEQNLNHDAMYWYRQDPGQGLRLIYYSQIVNDFQKGDIAEGYSVSREKKESFPLTVTSAQKNPTAFYLCASSDGTGFRDEQYFGPGTRLTVT.

The CDR3 coding sequence is TGCGCCAGCAGCGGTCCAGGGGGCGGGGACACTGAAGCTTTCTTT. Translating it yields CASSGPGGGDTEAFF. The genes are TRBV5-1 and TRBJ1-1; TRBD1 matches at 8 bases. Trimming cost V 4 bases and J 3 bases; bases outside gene matches: 8. Germline V CDR1 and CDR2: SGHRS, YFSETQ. This CDR3 spans 15 amino acids.